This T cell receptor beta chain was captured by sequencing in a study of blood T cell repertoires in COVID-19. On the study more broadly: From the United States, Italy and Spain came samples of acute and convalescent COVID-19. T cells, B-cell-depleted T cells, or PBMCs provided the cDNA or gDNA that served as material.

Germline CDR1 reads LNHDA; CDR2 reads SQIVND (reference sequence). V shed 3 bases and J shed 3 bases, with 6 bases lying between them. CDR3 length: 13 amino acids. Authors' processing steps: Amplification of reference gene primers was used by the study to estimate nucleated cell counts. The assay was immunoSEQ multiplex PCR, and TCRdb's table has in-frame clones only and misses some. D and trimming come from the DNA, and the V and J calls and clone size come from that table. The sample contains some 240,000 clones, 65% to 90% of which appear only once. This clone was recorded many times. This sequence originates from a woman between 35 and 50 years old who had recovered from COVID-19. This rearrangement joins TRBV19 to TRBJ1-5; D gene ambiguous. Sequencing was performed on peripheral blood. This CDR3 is CASSMSTNQPQHF. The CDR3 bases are TGTGCCAGTAGTATGAGTACCAATCAGCCCCAGCATTTT.